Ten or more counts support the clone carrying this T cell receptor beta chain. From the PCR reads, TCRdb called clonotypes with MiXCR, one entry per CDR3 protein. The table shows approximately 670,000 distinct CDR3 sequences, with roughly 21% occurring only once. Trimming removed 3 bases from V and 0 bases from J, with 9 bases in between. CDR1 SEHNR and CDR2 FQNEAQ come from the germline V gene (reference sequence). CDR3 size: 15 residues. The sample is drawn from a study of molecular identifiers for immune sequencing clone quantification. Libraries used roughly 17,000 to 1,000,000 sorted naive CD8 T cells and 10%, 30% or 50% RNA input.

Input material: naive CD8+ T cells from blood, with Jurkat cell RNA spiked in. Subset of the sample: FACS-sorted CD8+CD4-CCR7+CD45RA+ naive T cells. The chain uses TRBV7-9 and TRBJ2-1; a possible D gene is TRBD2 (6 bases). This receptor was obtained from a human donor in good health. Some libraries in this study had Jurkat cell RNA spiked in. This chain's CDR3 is CASSFAGSSYNEQFF. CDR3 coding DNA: TGTGCCAGCAGCTTCGCGGGAAGCTCCTACAATGAGCAGTTCTTC.